Below, 8 T cell receptor beta chains from the same sample are listed, as sequenced in a study of T cell changes during pregnancy in multiple sclerosis. Repertoires were generated with immunoSEQ multiplex PCR, while TCRdb's copy carries only in-frame clones and drops some. The sample shows roughly 50,000 clones, roughly 92% of them seen only once. The specimen was CD4+ T cells from peripheral blood mononuclear cells, collected in the third trimester of pregnancy. The receptors were sampled from a female donor with multiple sclerosis, enrolled in a pregnancy study.

This chain links TRBV6-4 with TRBJ2-5; tentative D call: TRBD2 (5 bases). The CDR3 sequence is 12 residues long. V was shortened by 9 bases and J by 9 bases, with 17 bases between the two germline ends. From germline, CDR1 is MRHNA and CDR2 SNTAGT. CDR3 sequence reads: CASGDNRGPQYF. The CDR3 nucleotides are TGTGCCAGTGGAGACAACCGCGGGCCCCAGTACTTC.

This chain uses TRBV29-1 with TRBJ2-7; 8 bases match TRBD1. The CDR3 runs to 14 residues. J gave up 10 bases and V 7 bases, and 18 bases lay outside the gene matches. From germline, CDR1 is SQVTM and CDR2 ANQGSEA. The CDR3 spells CSAGAGGDLSEQYF. In nucleotides, the CDR3 is TGCAGCGCCGGGGCAGGGGGCGACTTATCAGAACAGTACTTC.

In this sample, this clone turned up once. The chain recombines TRBV10-3 with TRBJ2-1, with 9 bases matching TRBD1. The CDR3 totals 14 residues. Germline V gene data show CDR1 as ENHRY and CDR2 as SYGVKD. Trimming took 10 bases from V and 4 from J; bases not matched to a gene: 8. This chain's CDR3 is CATTTGGLYNEQFF. In DNA form, the CDR3 reads TGTGCCACCACAACAGGGGGCTTATACAATGAGCAGTTCTTC.

V and J are TRBV6-5 and TRBJ2-7, with no clear D. CDR1 MNHEY and CDR2 SVGAGI come from the germline V gene. This CDR3 spans 13 amino acids. Deletions cut 2 bases from V and 7 bases from J, with 12 bases between. The CDR3 nucleotides read TGTGCCAGCAGTTACGGGCCCGCTGCTGAGCAGTACTTC. Amino acids: CASSYGPAAEQYF.

This chain links TRBV28 with TRBJ1-2; D remains unclear. The CDR3 sequence is 14 residues long. Germline lookup yields CDR1 MDHEN and CDR2 SYDVKM. V gave up 7 bases and J gave up 8 bases, with 20 bases separating them. The CDR3 protein is CASTPGGEWRGYTF. CDR3 in DNA: TGTGCCAGCACCCCAGGCGGGGAATGGAGAGGCTACACCTTC.

The sample holds a few counts of this clone. V gene TRBV5-1 combines with J gene TRBJ2-3, with a weak D call TRBD1 (5 bases). V was clipped by 4 bases and J by 8 bases, with 14 bases between them. Germline values: CDR1 SGHRS, CDR2 YFSETQ. The CDR3 loop spans 13 amino acids. CDR3 bases: TGCGCCAGCAGCCAGCAGGCAAGGGGTACGCAGTATTTT. The encoded protein is CASSQQARGTQYF.

V is TRBV5-1 and J is TRBJ1-5, with TRBD1 as a possible D gene (5 bases). The ends were cut back, 0 bases at V and 7 bases at J, with 8 bases in the middle. Germline assignment: CDR1 SGHRS and CDR2 YFSETQ. CDR3 size: 13 residues. The CDR3, as DNA: TGCGCCAGCAGCTTGGACCGGGGGCAGCCCCAGCATTTT. This encodes CASSLDRGQPQHF.

V and J are TRBV15 and TRBJ2-7, with 7 bases aligning to TRBD1. The germline V gene has CDR1 LNHNV and CDR2 YYDKDF (reference sequence). This CDR3 contains 15 residues. The trim removed 0 bases at V and 4 bases at J, leaving 6 bases unmatched. The chain's CDR3 is CATSRERDSAYEQYF. CDR3 nucleotide sequence: TGTGCCACCAGCAGAGAACGGGACAGTGCTTACGAGCAGTACTTC.